This T cell receptor beta chain was found in a study of OX40 agonist ivuxolimab in advanced cancers. Study overall: A diagnosis of hepatocellular carcinoma, melanoma, renal cell or head and neck cancer was present in dose-escalation patients.

The V end was cut by 3 bases, the J end by 6 bases, with 17 bases between. CDR3 length: 15 residues. Germline CDR1 KGHSH, CDR2 LQKENI. Assay: immunoSEQ multiplex PCR; the TCRdb copy retains only in-frame clones and omits some. The table records about 86,000 clones, 87% of them present only once. Drawing of blood for sampling happened at baseline, at cycle 4 day 1, and at cycle 7 day 1. This rearrangement joins TRBV18 to TRBJ1-2; D might be TRBD1 (5 bases). This specimen consisted of CD4+ or CD8+ T cells sorted from blood, obtained in a trial of the OX40 agonist ivuxolimab. The sequence was collected from an adult with an advanced solid tumor such as melanoma, head and neck, liver or kidney cancer. CDR3 protein: CASSPRTSPGDGYTF. The CDR3 nucleotides are TGTGCCAGCTCACCTCGGACATCCCCTGGGGATGGCTACACCTTC.